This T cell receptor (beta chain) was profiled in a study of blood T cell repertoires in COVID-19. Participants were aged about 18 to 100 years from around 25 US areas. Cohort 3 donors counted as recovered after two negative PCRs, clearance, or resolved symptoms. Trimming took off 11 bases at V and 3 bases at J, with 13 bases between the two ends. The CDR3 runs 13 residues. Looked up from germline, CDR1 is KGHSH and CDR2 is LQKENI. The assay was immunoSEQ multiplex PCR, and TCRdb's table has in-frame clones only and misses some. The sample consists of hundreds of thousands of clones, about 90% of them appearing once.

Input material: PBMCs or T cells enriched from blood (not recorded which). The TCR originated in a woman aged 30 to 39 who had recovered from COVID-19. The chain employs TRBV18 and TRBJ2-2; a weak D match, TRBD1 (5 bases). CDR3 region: CAWGRIDTGELFF. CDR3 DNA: TGTGCCTGGGGCAGAATAGACACCGGGGAGCTGTTTTTT.